This TCR beta chain originates from a study of identical twins. In TCRdb, the 5' RACE reads were re-called with MiXCR into one record per CDR3 protein. The data hold around 1.7 million distinct CDR3 sequences, with around a third observed a single time. Worth noting for this clonotype: Its antigen is as yet unknown. At one end, the junction sequence differs from germline, possibly due to a read error.

The CDR3 has 16 residues. All donors were healthy Caucasians. Findings and caveats of the study: Twins shared beta out-of-frame sequences in excess, but this excess was weaker. Sequences that were out-of-frame, alpha and twin-shared displayed an excess of low generation probability.

The origin of this receptor is a newborn girl in good health. V and J are TRBV12-3 or TRBV12-4 and TRBJ1-5; D remains unclear. The sequencing sample was made of cord blood. CDR3 nucleotide sequence: TGTGCCGGCAGTTTCGGTCCCCGGACGAGCAATCAGCCCCAGCATTTT. Translated, it gives CAGSFGPRTSNQPQHF.